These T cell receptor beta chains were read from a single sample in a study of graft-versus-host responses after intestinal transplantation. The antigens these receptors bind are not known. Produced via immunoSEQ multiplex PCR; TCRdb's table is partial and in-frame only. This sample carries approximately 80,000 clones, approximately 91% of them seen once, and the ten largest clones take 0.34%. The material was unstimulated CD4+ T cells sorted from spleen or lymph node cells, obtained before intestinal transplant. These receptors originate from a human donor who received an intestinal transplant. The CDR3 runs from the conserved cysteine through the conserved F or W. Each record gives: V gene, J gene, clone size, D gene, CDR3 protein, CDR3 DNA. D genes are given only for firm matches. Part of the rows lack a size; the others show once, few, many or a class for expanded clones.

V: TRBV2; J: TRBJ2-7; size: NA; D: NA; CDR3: CASSDDSSPSYEQYF; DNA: TGTGCCAGCAGTGATGATTCAAGCCCTTCCTACGAGCAGTACTTC
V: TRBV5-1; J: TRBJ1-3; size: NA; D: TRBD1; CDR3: CASSHSGQNSGNTIYF; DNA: TGCGCCAGCAGCCACTCGGGACAGAACTCTGGAAACACCATATATTTT
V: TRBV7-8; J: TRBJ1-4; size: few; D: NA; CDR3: CASSPRLDMMGEKLFF; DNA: TGTGCCAGCAGCCCACGTCTCGACATGATGGGTGAAAAACTGTTTTTT
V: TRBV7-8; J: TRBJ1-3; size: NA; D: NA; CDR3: CASSFGHPSGNTIYF; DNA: TGTGCCAGCAGCTTCGGACATCCCTCTGGAAACACCATATATTTT
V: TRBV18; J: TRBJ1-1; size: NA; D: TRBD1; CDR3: CASSLQGAGVDTEAFF; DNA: TGTGCCAGCTCACTCCAGGGGGCGGGCGTGGACACTGAAGCTTTCTTT
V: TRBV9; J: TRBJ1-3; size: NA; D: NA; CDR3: CASSVDGDTIYF; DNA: TGTGCCAGCAGCGTAGACGGGGACACCATATATTTT
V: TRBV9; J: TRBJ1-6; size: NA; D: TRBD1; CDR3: CASSAWDSLNSPLHF; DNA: TGTGCCAGCAGCGCGTGGGACAGCCTTAATTCACCCCTCCACTTT
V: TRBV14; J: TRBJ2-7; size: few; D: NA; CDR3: CASSQDEGRSYEQYF; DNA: TGTGCCAGCAGCCAAGACGAGGGCCGTTCCTACGAGCAGTACTTC
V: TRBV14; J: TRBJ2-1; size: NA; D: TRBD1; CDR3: CASSQGGQGAYNEQFF; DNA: TGTGCCAGCAGCCAAGGCGGGCAGGGGGCCTACAATGAGCAGTTCTTC
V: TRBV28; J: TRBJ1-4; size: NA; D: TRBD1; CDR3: CASTDWQGGEKLFF; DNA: TGTGCCAGCACCGATTGGCAGGGGGGTGAAAAACTGTTTTTT
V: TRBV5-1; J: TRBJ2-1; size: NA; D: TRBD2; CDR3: CASFLAGGPNEQFF; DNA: TGCGCCAGCTTTCTAGCGGGAGGGCCGAATGAGCAGTTCTTC
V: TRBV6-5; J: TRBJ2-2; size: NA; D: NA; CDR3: CASSYRAEELFF; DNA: TGTGCCAGCAGTTACCGAGCGGAGGAGCTGTTTTTT
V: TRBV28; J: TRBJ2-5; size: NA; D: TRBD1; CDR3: CASSSPGQGSETQYF; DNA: TGTGCCAGCAGTTCTCCGGGACAGGGGTCGGAGACCCAGTACTTC
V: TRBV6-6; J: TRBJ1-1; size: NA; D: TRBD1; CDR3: CASSFGTGNTEAFF; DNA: TGTGCCAGCAGTTTCGGGACAGGGAACACTGAAGCTTTCTTT
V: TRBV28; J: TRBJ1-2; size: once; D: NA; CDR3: CASSTPGVGGYTF; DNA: TGTGCCAGCAGTACCCCAGGGGTGGGTGGCTACACCTTC